Listed here is a single T cell receptor beta chain. Antigen specificity is unknown. Trimming removed 0 bases at V and 8 bases at J, with 13 bases between. Germline V gene lookup returns CDR1 SGHAT and CDR2 FQNNGV. The CDR3 sequence is 14 residues long. These data come from a study of T cell responses to AZD1222 COVID-19 vaccine. The study, taken as a whole, reports: At baseline, just 6 or 7 AZD1222 recipients tested seropositive. Increased Spike-specific TCR breadth and depth were observed after two AZD1222 doses.

Clones were sequenced by immunoSEQ multiplex PCR, and TCRdb holds only the in-frame ones, with some missing. There are 150,000 to 250,000 clones in the sample; just over 90% occur only once, and around 3.6% lies in the top ten. This sequence joins TRBV11-2 and TRBJ1-2; the D gene is possibly TRBD1 (5 bases). This receptor was taken from an adult who received the AZD1222 COVID-19 vaccine. The starting material was peripheral blood, obtained 28 days after the second AZD1222 dose. The CDR3 sequence is CASSLDGGHGGYTF. In DNA, the CDR3 is TGTGCCAGCAGCTTAGATGGTGGACACGGAGGCTACACCTTC.